This T cell receptor beta chain comes out of a study of OX40 agonist ivuxolimab in advanced cancers. Background on the study: Patients in dose escalation had liver, melanoma, kidney or head and neck cancers. Age averaged roughly 60 years (range about 23 to 85), and 82.7% were male.

Method: immunoSEQ multiplex PCR; TCRdb's copy keeps in-frame clones and lacks some. The sample lists tens of thousands of clones; roughly 90% were seen once. CDR1 is SGHAT and CDR2 is FQNNGV in the germline V gene. The CDR3 runs to 13 residues. Trimming pared 7 bases from V and 4 bases from J, leaving 13 bases between. Whole-study results and caveats: The antigens recognized by the expanded peripheral T cells, that is their antigen specificity, were not determined.

Turning to this clone: Its antigen is still unknown.

This TCR was sampled from an adult with an advanced solid tumor such as melanoma, head and neck, liver or kidney cancer. The chain links TRBV11-2 to TRBJ1-2, with no clear D. The specimen was CD4+ or CD8+ T cells sorted from blood, collected in a trial of the OX40 agonist ivuxolimab. The CDR3, as DNA: TGTGCCAGCACCCCTGATGAGGGCTATGGCTACACCTTC. Protein sequence: CASTPDEGYGYTF.